This T cell receptor beta chain is from a study of T cells after yellow fever vaccination. The overall study: SMART-Seq v4 Ultra Low Input served to prepare low-cell-number fractions. Whole-study findings and limits: CD4 and CD8 compartments shared a small share of clonotypes, likely from convergent recombination. Weaker overall was a secondary response that nonetheless peaked faster, on day 5 versus 15. Most primary-vaccination clones recurred post-booster (approximately 96% CD4, around 90% CD8).

About this clonotype itself: The antigen is not known.

Germline lookup yields CDR1 SGHRS and CDR2 YFSETQ. This CDR3 has 16 amino acids. Trimming took off 1 base at V and 7 bases at J, with 18 bases between the two ends. TCRdb reanalysed the 5' RACE reads using MiXCR and keeps one entry per CDR3 protein. The sample comprises a few hundred thousand distinct CDR3 sequences, 6.5% to 8.5% of which are singletons, and roughly 0.86% rests with the top ten. This TCR was sampled from a man aged 30-40 years who received the YFV17D yellow fever vaccine. The chain carries TRBV5-1 and TRBJ2-1; D gene unclear. The sample in question was CD4+ T cells sorted from PBMCs, obtained 15 days after the yellow fever booster vaccination. Written as DNA, the CDR3 is TGCGCCAGCAGCTTGCTATTGGGGTCGATTGGGAATGAGCAGTTCTTC. It specifies CASSLLLGSIGNEQFF. Variable domain in full (rest from reference TRBV5-1 and TRBJ2-1): KAGVTQTPRYLIKTRGQQVTLSCSPISGHRSVSWYQQTPGQGLQFLFEYFSETQRNKGNFPGRFSGRQFSNSRSEMNVSTLELGDSALYLCASSLLLGSIGNEQFFGPGTRLTVL.